Listed below are T cell receptor beta chains from one sample, sequenced in a study of blood T cell repertoires in COVID-19. Clones were read by immunoSEQ multiplex PCR, and TCRdb kept only the in-frame ones, dropping some. The sample has a few hundred thousand clones, 85% seen once. The sequenced sample was peripheral blood. The receptors stem from a woman in her 70s with COVID-19, enrolled during active disease. Both conserved end residues are part of each CDR3. Each record gives: clone size, J gene, D gene, V gene, CDR3 DNA, CDR3 protein. The D gene is left open where the match is weak. The size field is filled for only some rows; it gives once, few, many or a size class.

size: -
J: TRBJ1-5
D: TRBD1
V: TRBV9
DNA: TGTGCCAGCAGCGTAACAGGGGGCAACAATCAGCCCCAGCATTTT
CDR3: CASSVTGGNNQPQHF

size: -
J: TRBJ2-3
D: -
V: TRBV6-2/TRBV6-3
DNA: TGTGCCAGCAGCCCTAGAGGCCCCAGGGGTACCCCGGATACGCAGTATTTT
CDR3: CASSPRGPRGTPDTQYF

size: -
J: TRBJ1-2
D: -
V: TRBV27
DNA: TGTGCCAGCAGTTTAGCAGAAACTAACTATGGCTACACCTTC
CDR3: CASSLAETNYGYTF

size: -
J: TRBJ1-3
D: -
V: TRBV12-3/TRBV12-4
DNA: TGTGCCAGCAGCCCGACTGCTGGAAACACCATATATTTT
CDR3: CASSPTAGNTIYF

size: -
J: TRBJ1-6
D: -
V: TRBV27
DNA: TGTGCCAGCAGTTCTATGGGGCGCTTTACACCCCTCCACTTT
CDR3: CASSSMGRFTPLHF

size: -
J: TRBJ1-1
D: -
V: TRBV6-5
DNA: TGTGCCAGCAGTTATTATGGGCCCGAGAGTGAAGCTTTCTTT
CDR3: CASSYYGPESEAFF

size: -
J: TRBJ2-7
D: TRBD1
V: TRBV5-1
DNA: TGCGCCAGCAGCTTGCCTCCGACAGGGAAGTACGAGCAGTACTTC
CDR3: CASSLPPTGKYEQYF

size: -
J: TRBJ2-7
D: TRBD1
V: TRBV2
DNA: TGTGCCAGCAGCACCGGGACAGCTATCTACGAGCAGTACTTC
CDR3: CASSTGTAIYEQYF

size: -
J: TRBJ2-5
D: -
V: TRBV5-8
DNA: TGTGCCAGCAGCTCCGGCCAGGGAGGTCGAGAGACCCAGTACTTC
CDR3: CASSSGQGGRETQYF

size: -
J: TRBJ1-5
D: -
V: TRBV7-8
DNA: TGTGCCAGCAGCCCAGGACAGAATAGCAATCAGCCCCAGCATTTT
CDR3: CASSPGQNSNQPQHF

size: -
J: TRBJ2-5
D: -
V: TRBV4-1
DNA: TGCGCCAGCAGCCAACCTCAAGAGACCCAGTACTTC
CDR3: CASSQPQETQYF

size: -
J: TRBJ2-1
D: TRBD2
V: TRBV5-4
DNA: TGTGCCAGCAGCTTGGCGGCGGGGGGGCGATCCTACAATGAGCAGTTCTTC
CDR3: CASSLAAGGRSYNEQFF

size: -
J: TRBJ2-2
D: TRBD2
V: TRBV11-2
DNA: TGTGCCAGCAGCTTAATGACTAGCGGATCCACCGGGGAGCTGTTTTTT
CDR3: CASSLMTSGSTGELFF

size: once
J: TRBJ1-2
D: TRBD1
V: TRBV7-8
DNA: TGTGCCAGCAGCTTATCCAGGGGGCTAGCGGGCTACACCTTC
CDR3: CASSLSRGLAGYTF

size: -
J: TRBJ2-4
D: TRBD2
V: TRBV7-2
DNA: TGTGCCAGCAGCTTTTCCGGGGGGATGGCCAAAAACATTCAGTACTTC
CDR3: CASSFSGGMAKNIQYF

size: -
J: TRBJ2-7
D: TRBD2
V: TRBV5-6
DNA: TGTGCCAGCAGCTTTTCGGGGGGGCATGACGAGCAGTACTTC
CDR3: CASSFSGGHDEQYF

size: -
J: TRBJ1-1
D: TRBD1
V: TRBV25-1
DNA: TGTGCCAGCAGTGTGGGGGACAGGCCGAACACTGAAGCTTTCTTT
CDR3: CASSVGDRPNTEAFF

size: -
J: TRBJ2-3
D: -
V: TRBV4-3
DNA: TGCGCCAGCAGCCAGTCCTCTTGGGGGGTCGTGACAGATACGCAGTATTTT
CDR3: CASSQSSWGVVTDTQYF

size: -
J: TRBJ1-2
D: -
V: TRBV9
DNA: TGTGCCAGCAGCGTAGGGCGAGGCTATGGCTACACCTTC
CDR3: CASSVGRGYGYTF

size: -
J: TRBJ1-6
D: -
V: TRBV7-9
DNA: TGTGCCAGCAGCTTAGGGGCTTGGAATTCACCCCTCCACTTT
CDR3: CASSLGAWNSPLHF

size: -
J: TRBJ1-1
D: -
V: TRBV6-2/TRBV6-3
DNA: TGTGCCAGCAGTCTAGGGGCCGGGAACACTGAAGCTTTCTTT
CDR3: CASSLGAGNTEAFF

size: -
J: TRBJ2-5
D: TRBD1
V: TRBV27
DNA: TGTGCCAGCCGTACTCTCGGACAGGGGAGAGAGACCCAGTACTTC
CDR3: CASRTLGQGRETQYF

size: -
J: TRBJ1-6
D: -
V: TRBV5-4
DNA: TGTGCCAGCAGCTTGTCTCCGGGGGGGAGCTCCTATAATTCACCCCTCCACTTT
CDR3: CASSLSPGGSSYNSPLHF

size: -
J: TRBJ1-4
D: -
V: TRBV29-1
DNA: TGCAGCGCCCAGGACAGCGCAACTAATGAAAAACTGTTTTTT
CDR3: CSAQDSATNEKLFF

size: -
J: TRBJ1-6
D: -
V: TRBV12-3/TRBV12-4
DNA: TGTGCCAGCAGTCCGCGGGAGGGTCTCCCCCTCCACTTT
CDR3: CASSPREGLPLHF

size: -
J: TRBJ2-3
D: TRBD2
V: TRBV4-1
DNA: TGCGCCAGCAGCACCCGACTAGCGGGGGTCACAGATACGCAGTATTTT
CDR3: CASSTRLAGVTDTQYF

size: -
J: TRBJ1-1
D: TRBD1
V: TRBV7-8
DNA: TGTGCCAGTTACAACTTCCAGGGGGCGCAAGACACTGAAGCTTTCTTT
CDR3: CASYNFQGAQDTEAFF

size: -
J: TRBJ2-2
D: -
V: TRBV29-1
DNA: TGCAGCGGGGGTTGGGGCTATCAGAACACCGGGGAGCTGTTTTTT
CDR3: CSGGWGYQNTGELFF

size: -
J: TRBJ1-2
D: -
V: TRBV12-5
DNA: TGTGCTAGTGTCAGAGACACCTATGGCTACACCTTC
CDR3: CASVRDTYGYTF

size: -
J: TRBJ1-1
D: -
V: TRBV12-3/TRBV12-4
DNA: TGTGCCATCAAGAGATCCGCGAACACTGAAGCTTTCTTT
CDR3: CAIKRSANTEAFF